This T cell receptor beta chain was sequenced in a study of T cell responses to AZD1222 COVID-19 vaccine. The repertoire was sequenced with immunoSEQ multiplex PCR; TCRdb's copy has only in-frame clones and lacks some. The sample lists 130,000 or so clones; 91% were seen once. In its sample, this clone was seen once. The germline CDR1 and CDR2 sequences are KGHSH and LQKENI. Trimming took 1 base from V and 4 from J; bases not matched to a gene: 5. The CDR3 contains 15 residues. The sequences come from peripheral blood, collected 28 days after the second AZD1222 dose. The TCR originated in an adult who received the AZD1222 COVID-19 vaccine. The chain couples TRBV18 to TRBJ1-1; 8 positions agree with TRBD1. CDR3 sequence reads: CASSPLTGAATEAFF. The CDR3 DNA sequence: TGTGCCAGCTCACCACTGACAGGGGCGGCCACTGAAGCTTTCTTT. Combining the CDR3 with reference TRBV18 and TRBJ1-1 gives the whole variable domain NAGVMQNPRHLVRRRGQEARLRCSPMKGHSHVYWYRQLPEEGLKFMVYLQKENIIDESGMPKERFSAEFPKEGPSILRIQQVVRGDSAAYFCASSPLTGAATEAFFGQGTRLTVV.